Shown below are 26 T cell receptor beta chains from a single sample sequenced in a study of blood T cell repertoires in COVID-19. Measured with immunoSEQ multiplex PCR; TCRdb has only the in-frame clones, and not every one. The profile shows about 130,000 clones, about 83% of them singletons. Input material: peripheral blood. The receptors originated from a human donor in a cohort sampled during active COVID-19.

V is TRBV6-6 and J is TRBJ1-3, with a possible D match to TRBD1 (6 bases). This CDR3 is 15 amino acids long. The ends were cut back, 6 bases at V and 1 base at J, with 13 bases in the middle. The germline V gene encodes CDR1 MNHNY and CDR2 SVGAGI (reference sequence). The CDR3 region has the DNA TGTGCCAGCAGAGATACAGGGTTATCTGGAAACACCATATATTTT. Translating it yields CASRDTGLSGNTIYF.

This clone was counted a few times. This chain connects TRBV28 to TRBJ1-5; weak D call: TRBD1 (6 bases). The CDR3 has 15 amino acids. The germline CDR1 and CDR2 sequences are MDHEN and SYDVKM. The V gene lost 8 bases and the J gene lost 3 bases, with 17 bases spanning the gap. CDR3 sequence reads: CASRRITGINQPQHF. CDR3 DNA sequence: TGTGCCAGCCGAAGGATCACAGGGATCAATCAGCCCCAGCATTTT. Together with reference TRBV28 and TRBJ1-5, the CDR3 gives the full variable domain: DVKVTQSSRYLVKRTGEKVFLECVQDMDHENMFWYRQDPGLGLRLIYFSYDVKMKEKGDIPEGYSVSREKKERFSLILESASTNQTSMYLCASRRITGINQPQHFGDGTRLSIL.

CDR3 amino acids: CASPELAGVPYNEQFF. For the CDR3, the DNA is TGTGCCAGCCCAGAACTAGCGGGAGTACCCTACAATGAGCAGTTCTTC. The rearrangement joins TRBV25-1 to TRBJ2-1, with TRBD2 identical over 11 bases. Per germline, CDR1 MGHDK and CDR2 SYGVNS. CDR3 length: 16 amino acids. Trimming cost V 8 bases and J 2 bases; bases outside gene matches: 8.

J is TRBJ1-5 and V is TRBV6-1, with D tentatively TRBD1 (5 bases). V dropped 3 bases and J dropped 6 bases, with 12 bases sitting between them. The CDR3 covers 14 residues. From germline, CDR1 is MNHNS and CDR2 SASEGT. CDR3 bases: TGTGCCAGCAGTGACAGACAGCCGGGTCAGCCCCAGCATTTT. Its protein product is CASSDRQPGQPQHF.

The chain couples TRBV29-1 to TRBJ1-4; a possible D gene is TRBD1 (6 bases). The ends were cut back, 3 bases at V and 6 bases at J, with 8 bases in the middle. This CDR3 region has 12 residues. Germline-derived CDR1 and CDR2 are SQVTM and ANQGSEA. The CDR3 is CSVESGDEKLFF. The CDR3 DNA reads TGCAGCGTTGAGTCAGGGGATGAAAAACTGTTTTTT.

A few counts support this clone. The chain has TRBV29-1 and TRBJ1-1, with D possibly matching TRBD1 (5 bases). The V gene lost 2 bases and the J gene lost 4 bases, with 20 bases spanning the gap. Germline V CDR1 and CDR2: SQVTM, ANQGSEA. This CDR3 contains 16 residues. The CDR3 region has the DNA TGCAGCGTTGAATTAGGGGCCGGTTGGGTGAGCACTGAAGCTTTCTTT. Protein product: CSVELGAGWVSTEAFF.

This clone was seen once. The genes are TRBV2 and TRBJ2-5, with D possibly TRBD2 on 7 matching bases. The CDR3 extends over 13 amino acids. Germline V gene data show CDR1 as SNHLY and CDR2 as FYNNEI. CDR3: CAERGGHWETQYF. The CDR3 DNA follows: TGTGCGGAAAGGGGGGGCCATTGGGAGACCCAGTACTTC.

This clone was found once. The chain combines TRBV3-1 (or the pseudogene TRBV3-2) with TRBJ2-1; D perhaps matches TRBD2 (6 bases). The CDR3 is made up of 16 amino acids. With 0 bases removed from V and 7 bases from J, the gap between germline ends came to 16 bases. CDR1 and CDR2 from the germline V gene are LGHDT and YNNKEL (reference sequence). The CDR3 region is CASSQDRAGSRNEQFF. In DNA, the CDR3 is TGTGCCAGCAGCCAAGATCGGGCCGGGAGTAGGAATGAGCAGTTCTTC.

CDR3 protein: CASKLRDTQYF. In nucleotides, the CDR3 is TGTGCCAGCAAATTGAGAGATACGCAGTATTTT. The chain uses TRBV27 and TRBJ2-3; D gene uncertain. V lost 7 bases and J lost 5, with 7 bases in between. CDR1 and CDR2 from the germline V gene are MNHEY and SMNVEV (reference sequence). This CDR3 has 11 amino acids.

The chain combines TRBV18 with TRBJ2-1; possibly TRBD2 for D (6 bases). The germline CDR1 and CDR2 sequences are KGHSH and LQKENI. CDR3 length equals 14 residues. Deletions cut 6 bases from V and 5 bases from J, with 14 bases between. This chain's CDR3 is CASSLLGSDNEQFF. CDR3 coding DNA: TGTGCCAGCTCGCTCCTCGGGAGTGACAATGAGCAGTTCTTC.

This chain connects TRBV7-2 to TRBJ2-1, with a possible D match to TRBD2 (6 bases). CDR3 length: 14 residues. Deletions cut 9 bases from V and 7 bases from J, with 19 bases between. From germline, CDR1 is SGHTA and CDR2 FQGNSA. The CDR3 protein is CASAGGFSSNEQFF. The CDR3 region has the DNA TGTGCCAGTGCTGGGGGGTTCAGTTCAAATGAGCAGTTCTTC.

V is TRBV6-5 and J is TRBJ1-1; TRBD1 agrees at 8 bases. Trimming took 2 bases from V and 12 from J; bases not matched to a gene: 11. Germline V gene sequence: CDR1 MNHEY, CDR2 SVGAGI. This CDR3 has 14 amino acids. CDR3 in amino acids: CASSYTGQGSVTFF. The CDR3 coding sequence is TGTGCCAGCAGTTACACTGGACAGGGTAGTGTAACTTTCTTT.

The rearrangement links TRBV9 to TRBJ2-7; the match to TRBD1 covers 7 bases. The germline V gene encodes CDR1 SGDLS and CDR2 YYNGEE. Trimming at V came to 0 bases and at J to 3 bases, leaving 0 bases not matched to a gene. This CDR3 has 13 residues. CDR3 residues: CASSVDRGYEQYF. The DNA for the CDR3 is TGTGCCAGCAGCGTAGACAGGGGCTACGAGCAGTACTTC.

The chain combines TRBV7-8 with TRBJ2-2; D call uncertain. Trimming cost V 0 bases and J 2 bases, with 7 bases left between them. This CDR3 contains 15 residues. Germline V gives CDR1 SGHVS, CDR2 FQNEAQ. CDR3 region: CASSLASRNTGELFF. In DNA, the CDR3 is TGTGCCAGCAGCTTAGCTAGCCGAAACACCGGGGAGCTGTTTTTT.

CDR3 DNA: TGTGCCAGCTCACCCAGGGTCCCATTCCAAGAGACCCAGTACTTC. Protein sequence: CASSPRVPFQETQYF. The chain uses TRBV18 and TRBJ2-5; TRBD1 is a possible D gene (5 bases). The V gene's germline CDR1 is KGHSH and CDR2 LQKENI. Trimming stripped 3 bases from V and 1 base from J, with 12 bases between. This CDR3 is 15 amino acids long.

The V gene is TRBV6-1, the J gene TRBJ2-7; no firm D call. V was trimmed by 1 base and J by 6 bases, leaving 4 bases between them. Per germline, CDR1 MNHNS and CDR2 SASEGT. This CDR3 is built from 11 residues. In DNA form, the CDR3 reads TGTGCCAGCAGTGAAGTTATCGAGCAGTACTTC. Amino acids: CASSEVIEQYF.

The chain uses TRBV7-8 and TRBJ2-5, with D perhaps TRBD2 (5 bases). Germline values: CDR1 SGHVS, CDR2 FQNEAQ. V was cut by 3 bases and J by 5 bases, with 13 bases left in between. The CDR3 loop spans 14 amino acids. The CDR3 reads CASSLRTLGETQYF. The CDR3 region has the DNA TGTGCCAGCAGCTTGAGGACTCTGGGGGAGACCCAGTACTTC.

This clone was counted once. The gene calls are TRBV5-1 and TRBJ1-1, with 11 nucleotides matching TRBD1. After removal of 8 bases from V and 5 bases from J, the junction contained 8 bases not matched to a gene. CDR1 is SGHRS, CDR2 YFSETQ, per germline. This CDR3 contains 14 residues. The CDR3: CASRTGGSGTEAFF. CDR3 DNA sequence: TGCGCCAGTCGGACAGGGGGCTCGGGGACTGAAGCTTTCTTT.

The J gene is TRBJ1-5, the V gene TRBV7-2, with D perhaps matching TRBD1 (5 bases). This CDR3 region has 15 residues. V was pared by 4 bases and J by 7 bases, with 17 bases between. Germline V CDR1 and CDR2: SGHTA, FQGNSA. The CDR3 spells CASSSKGAREQPQHF. The CDR3 coding sequence is TGTGCCAGCAGCTCCAAAGGGGCCAGGGAACAGCCCCAGCATTTT.

The genes are TRBV5-1 and TRBJ1-1; D is possibly TRBD1 (5 bases). Trimming removed 3 bases from V and 0 bases from J, with 15 bases in between. CDR1 is SGHRS and CDR2 is YFSETQ in the germline V gene. This CDR3 region has 16 residues. DNA of the CDR3: TGCGCCAGCAGCTCCGACAGTAGCTACATGAACACTGAAGCTTTCTTT. Translating gives CASSSDSSYMNTEAFF. Based on the CDR3 plus reference TRBV5-1 and TRBJ1-1, the full variable domain is KAGVTQTPRYLIKTRGQQVTLSCSPISGHRSVSWYQQTPGQGLQFLFEYFSETQRNKGNFPGRFSGRQFSNSRSEMNVSTLELGDSALYLCASSSDSSYMNTEAFFGQGTRLTVV.

This sequence joins TRBV19 and TRBJ1-5; TRBD1 matches 9 bases. After removal of 7 bases from V and 0 bases from J, the junction contained 10 bases not matched to a gene. The CDR3 sequence is 17 residues long. In germline, CDR1 is LNHDA, CDR2 SQIVND (reference sequence). CDR3 nucleotide sequence: TGTGCCAGTAAGGGACAGGGTGCCCTTTATAGCAATCAGCCCCAGCATTTT. Amino acid sequence: CASKGQGALYSNQPQHF. Supplemented by reference TRBV19 and TRBJ1-5, the full variable domain reads DGGITQSPKYLFRKEGQNVTLSCEQNLNHDAMYWYRQDPGQGLRLIYYSQIVNDFQKGDIAEGYSVSREKKESFPLTVTSAQKNPTAFYLCASKGQGALYSNQPQHFGDGTRLSIL.

The chain is built from TRBV6-1 and TRBJ2-7; 10 positions match TRBD1. After removal of 0 bases from V and 3 bases from J, the junction contained 5 bases not matched to a gene. There are 16 residues in the CDR3. Germline values: CDR1 MNHNS, CDR2 SASEGT. CDR3 DNA: TGTGCCAGCAGTGAAGCGGAAGGACAGGGGGTCTACGAGCAGTACTTC. Its protein is CASSEAEGQGVYEQYF.

CDR3 loop: CASSERGGAPSGNTIYF. The CDR3 DNA sequence: TGTGCCAGCAGTGAAAGGGGCGGTGCCCCTTCTGGAAACACCATATATTTT. The J gene is TRBJ1-3, the V gene TRBV6-1; the D gene is possibly TRBD1 (5 bases). Germline assignment: CDR1 MNHNS and CDR2 SASEGT. The CDR3 runs 17 residues. V was shortened by 2 bases and J by 1 base, with 15 bases between the two germline ends.

DNA of the CDR3: TGTGCCAGCAGTCTCACTCGGACTAGCGGGATTTTCCACGAGCAGTACTTC. Protein sequence: CASSLTRTSGIFHEQYF. This chain links TRBV27 with TRBJ2-7; TRBD2 agrees at 12 bases. From germline, CDR1 is MNHEY and CDR2 SMNVEV (reference sequence). There are 17 residues in the CDR3. Trimming removed 5 bases from V and 5 bases from J; junction bases left unmatched: 13.

The chain is built from TRBV15 and TRBJ2-3; 13 bases align to TRBD2. The CDR3 is 20 residues long. V gave up 0 bases and J gave up 3 bases; unmatched junction bases: 12. Germline-derived CDR1 and CDR2 are LNHNV and YYDKDF (reference sequence). CDR3: CATSRETGLAGTFRTDTQYF. CDR3 sequence (DNA): TGTGCCACCAGCAGAGAAACGGGACTAGCGGGAACTTTTCGGACAGATACGCAGTATTTT.

The gene calls are TRBV30 and TRBJ1-3; 8 positions agree with TRBD1. V lost 1 base, J lost 1 base, and 12 bases stayed unmatched. The germline V gene has CDR1 GTSNPN and CDR2 SVGIG (reference sequence). CDR3 length equals 18 residues. The CDR3 loop reads CAWSAGRQGSLSGNTIYF. In DNA form, the CDR3 reads TGTGCCTGGAGTGCTGGGCGACAGGGGAGTTTATCTGGAAACACCATATATTTT. Full variable domain (remainder filled in from reference TRBV30 and TRBJ1-3): SQTIHQWPATLVQPVGSPLSLECTVEGTSNPNLYWYRQAAGRGLQLLFYSVGIGQISSEVPQNLSASRPQDRQFILSSKKLLLSDSGFYLCAWSAGRQGSLSGNTIYFGEGSWLTVV.